This TCR beta chain stems from a study of cytomegalovirus exposure and HLA in healthy donors. The PCR had 60 Vbeta and 13 Jbeta primers. Sequencing was performed with immunoSEQ multiplex PCR; in TCRdb, only in-frame clones are kept and a portion is missing. Reported are roughly 82,000 clones; the ten largest clones contain 1.4% to 1.5%. CDR3 length equals 13 residues. Germline CDR1 reads MDHEN; CDR2 reads SYDVKM. Trimming cost V 5 bases and J 8 bases; bases outside gene matches: 6. This chain joins TRBV28 and TRBJ1-2, with 9 bases aligning to TRBD1. Sequenced input: PBMCs. This TCR derives from an older woman in good health and CMV-seronegative. The CDR3 sequence is CASSRTGDRGYTF. The CDR3 DNA follows: TGTGCCAGCAGTCGGACAGGGGATCGCGGCTACACCTTC.